The present entry profiles one TCR beta chain with its context. Its antigen is unknown. These data belong to a study of cytomegalovirus exposure and HLA in healthy donors. The protocol was immunoSEQ multiplex PCR, while the TCRdb copy is restricted to in-frame clones and leaves out a portion. The table lists 150,000 to 200,000 clones, approximately 87% of them singletons. Whole-study results and caveats: According to reports, the classifier identified cytomegalovirus status with high specificity and sensitivity.

CDR3 length: 17 amino acids. Germline CDR1 SGHAT, CDR2 FQNNGV. The V gene end was trimmed by 0 bases and the J gene end by 5 bases; junction bases not matched to a gene: 8. The V gene is TRBV11-2, the J gene TRBJ2-1; 9 bases are a match to TRBD2. The origin of this receptor is a woman between 25 and 40 years old in good health and CMV-seronegative. The sequencing sample was made of PBMCs. CDR3 region: CASSLDLAGGINNEQFF. The CDR3 DNA follows: TGTGCCAGCAGCTTAGATCTGGCGGGGGGGATTAACAATGAGCAGTTCTTC. Drawing the rest from reference TRBV11-2 and TRBJ2-1, the complete variable domain is EAGVAQSPRYKIIEKRQSVAFWCNPISGHATLYWYQQILGQGPKLLIQFQNNGVVDDSQLPKDRFSAERLKGVDSTLKIQPAKLEDSAVYLCASSLDLAGGINNEQFFGPGTRLTVL.